The present entry profiles one T cell receptor (beta chain) with its context. The same CDR3 arises from other DNA sequences in this sample as well. Profiling relied on immunoSEQ multiplex PCR, and the TCRdb table lists in-frame clones only, not all of them. The profile shows about 68,000 clones, 80% to 95% of them singletons. This record belongs to a study of T cells after somatic rescue of genetic block. The TCR originated in a man aged 40-49 years. Material: peripheral blood mononuclear cells (PBMCs).

The chain's CDR3 is CASSFTTASYEQYF. In nucleotides, the CDR3 is TGCGCCAGCAGCTTCACGACGGCGTCCTACGAGCAGTACTTC. The J gene is TRBJ2-7, the V gene TRBV5-1; D is unresolved. Germline CDR1 reads SGHRS; CDR2 reads YFSETQ. V was shortened by 2 bases and J by 1 base, with 10 bases between the two germline ends. The CDR3 sequence is 14 residues long.